This T cell receptor beta chain emerged from a study of blood T cell repertoires in COVID-19. On the study more broadly: Acute-phase and convalescent COVID-19 samples originated in the United States, Italy and Spain.

Authors' processing steps: Nucleated cell number was recorded as an estimate derived from reference gene primer amplification. TCRdb's table, derived via immunoSEQ multiplex PCR, lists solely in-frame clones and lacks some. V and J calls and clone size are given by that table; D and trimming were obtained from the DNA. The sample has fewer than 300,000 clones, roughly 90% seen once. While infection was still active, Seattle patients were enrolled and then followed longitudinally. This clonotype originated in a woman aged 25 to 39 with COVID-19, enrolled during active disease. Specimen: peripheral blood.

CDR3 protein: CAWSVASGISYEQYF. In DNA, the CDR3 is TGTGCCTGGAGTGTCGCTAGCGGGATCTCCTACGAGCAGTACTTC. The rearrangement joins TRBV30 to TRBJ2-7, with 9 nucleotides matching TRBD2. This CDR3 is 15 amino acids long. The germline CDR1 and CDR2 sequences are GTSNPN and SVGIG (reference sequence). V dropped 0 bases and J dropped 0; count of bases not matched to a gene: 3.